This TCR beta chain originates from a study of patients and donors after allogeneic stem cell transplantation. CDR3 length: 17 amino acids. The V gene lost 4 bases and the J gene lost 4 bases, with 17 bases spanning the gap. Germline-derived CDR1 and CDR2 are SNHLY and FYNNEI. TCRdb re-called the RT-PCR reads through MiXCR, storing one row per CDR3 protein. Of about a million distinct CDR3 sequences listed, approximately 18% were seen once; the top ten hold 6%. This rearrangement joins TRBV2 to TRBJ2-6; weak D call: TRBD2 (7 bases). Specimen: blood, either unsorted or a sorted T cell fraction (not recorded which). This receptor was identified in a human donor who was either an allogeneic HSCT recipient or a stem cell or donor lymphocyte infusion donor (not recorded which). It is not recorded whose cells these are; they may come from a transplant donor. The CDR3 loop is CASSGSRGAKGANVLTF. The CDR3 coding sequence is TGTGCCAGCAGTGGCTCTCGGGGGGCGAAAGGGGCCAACGTCCTGACTTTC. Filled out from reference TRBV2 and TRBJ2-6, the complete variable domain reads EPEVTQTPSHQVTQMGQEVILRCVPISNHLYFYWYRQILGQKVEFLVSFYNNEISEKSEIFDDQFSVERPDGSNFTLKIRSTKLEDSAMYFCASSGSRGAKGANVLTFGAGSRLTVL.